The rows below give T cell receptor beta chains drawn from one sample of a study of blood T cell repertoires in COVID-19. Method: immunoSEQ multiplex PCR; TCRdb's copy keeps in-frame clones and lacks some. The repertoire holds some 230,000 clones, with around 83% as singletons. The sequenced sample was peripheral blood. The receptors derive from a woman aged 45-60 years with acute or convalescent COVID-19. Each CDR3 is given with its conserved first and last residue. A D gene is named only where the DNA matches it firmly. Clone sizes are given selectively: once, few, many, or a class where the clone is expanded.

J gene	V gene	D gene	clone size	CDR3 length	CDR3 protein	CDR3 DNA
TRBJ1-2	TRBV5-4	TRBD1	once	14	CASSPQQGVYGYTF	TGTGCCAGCAGCCCCCAACAGGGGGTCTATGGCTACACCTTC
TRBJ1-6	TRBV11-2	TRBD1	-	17	CASSLDHRGSYNSPLHF	TGTGCCAGCAGCTTAGATCACAGGGGCTCCTATAATTCACCCCTCCACTTT
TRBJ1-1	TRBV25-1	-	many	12	CASALKNTEAFF	TGTGCCAGCGCGCTTAAGAACACTGAAGCTTTCTTT
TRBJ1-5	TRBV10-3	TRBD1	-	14	CAIRGQGVGQPQHF	TGTGCCATCAGGGGACAGGGGGTGGGTCAGCCCCAGCATTTT
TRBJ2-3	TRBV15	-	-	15	CATSREWARGSGQYF	TGTGCCACCAGCAGAGAATGGGCCAGGGGCAGTGGGCAGTATTTT
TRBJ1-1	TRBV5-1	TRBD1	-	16	CASSFREQGAGTEAFF	TGCGCCAGCAGCTTCCGAGAACAGGGGGCAGGCACTGAAGCTTTCTTT
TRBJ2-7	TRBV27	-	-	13	CASSSRQDYEQYF	TGTGCCAGCAGTTCCCGACAAGACTACGAGCAGTACTTC
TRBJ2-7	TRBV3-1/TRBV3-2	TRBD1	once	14	CASSSGTGVYGQYF	TGTGCCAGCAGCTCCGGGACAGGGGTTTATGGGCAGTACTTC
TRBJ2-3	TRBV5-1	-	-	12	CASSLDADTQYF	TGCGCCAGCAGCTTGGATGCGGATACGCAGTATTTT
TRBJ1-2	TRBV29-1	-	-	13	CSVERDWGYGYTF	TGCAGCGTTGAGCGGGACTGGGGCTATGGCTACACCTTC
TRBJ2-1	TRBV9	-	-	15	CASSVGASIYNEQFF	TGTGCCAGCAGCGTAGGAGCTTCTATCTACAATGAGCAGTTCTTC
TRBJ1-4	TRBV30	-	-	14	CAWSELLRSEKLFF	TGTGCCTGGAGTGAACTCCTCCGGAGTGAAAAACTGTTTTTT
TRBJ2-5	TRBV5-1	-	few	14	CASSSPPHQETQYF	TGCGCCAGCAGCTCTCCCCCACATCAAGAGACCCAGTACTTC
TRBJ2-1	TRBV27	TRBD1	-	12	CASSLRDRVYFF	TGTGCCAGCAGTCTCCGGGACAGGGTGTATTTCTTC
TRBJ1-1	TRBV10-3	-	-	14	CAISEEGQLAEAFF	TGTGCCATCAGTGAGGAAGGACAGTTGGCTGAAGCTTTCTTT
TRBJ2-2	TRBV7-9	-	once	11	CASSSGMELFF	TGTGCCAGCAGCTCAGGGATGGAGCTGTTTTTT
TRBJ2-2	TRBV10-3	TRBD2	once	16	CAISELAGDVSGELFF	TGTGCCATCAGTGAGTTAGCGGGAGATGTGAGCGGGGAGCTGTTTTTT
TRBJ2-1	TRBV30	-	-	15	CAWTLGSGTYNEQFF	TGTGCCTGGACCCTAGGGAGCGGAACCTACAATGAGCAGTTCTTC
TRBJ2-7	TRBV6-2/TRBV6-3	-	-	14	CASSQPSRGYEQYF	TGTGCCAGCAGCCAACCCAGCAGGGGCTACGAGCAGTACTTC
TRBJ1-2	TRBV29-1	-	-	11	CSVEAGSGYTF	TGCAGCGTTGAGGCGGGCAGCGGCTACACCTTC
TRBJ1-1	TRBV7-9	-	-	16	CASSLYQGLPNTEAFF	TGTGCCAGCAGCTTATACCAGGGCCTCCCGAACACTGAAGCTTTCTTT
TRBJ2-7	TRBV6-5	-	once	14	CASSYSPGDLEQYF	TGTGCCAGCAGTTACTCTCCGGGAGATCTCGAGCAGTACTTC
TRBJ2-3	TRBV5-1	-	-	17	CASSLGLVTERTDTQYF	TGCGCCAGCAGCTTGGGGCTGGTGACAGAACGCACAGATACGCAGTATTTT
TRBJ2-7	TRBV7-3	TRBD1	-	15	CASSLRGDRGLEQYF	TGTGCCAGCAGCTTAAGAGGTGACAGGGGTCTCGAGCAGTACTTC
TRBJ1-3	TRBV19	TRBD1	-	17	CASSMSTGSFAGNTIYF	TGTGCCAGTAGTATGTCGACAGGGAGTTTTGCAGGAAACACCATATATTTT
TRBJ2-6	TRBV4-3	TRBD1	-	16	CASSRGTGAGANVLTF	TGCGCCAGCAGCCGGGGGACAGGGGCTGGGGCCAACGTCCTGACTTTC
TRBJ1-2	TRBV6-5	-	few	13	CASSYEGRYGYTF	TGTGCCAGCAGTTACGAGGGCCGATATGGCTACACCTTC
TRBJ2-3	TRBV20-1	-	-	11	CSADWVNTQYF	TGCAGTGCTGACTGGGTAAATACGCAGTATTTT
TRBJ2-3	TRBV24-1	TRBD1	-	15	CATSDRQGVTDTQYF	TGTGCCACCAGTGATAGACAGGGGGTTACAGATACGCAGTATTTT
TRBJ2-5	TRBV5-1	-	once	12	CASSAQRETQYF	TGCGCCAGCAGCGCCCAGCGAGAGACCCAGTACTTC
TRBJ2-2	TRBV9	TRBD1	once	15	CASSPGTGGGGELFF	TGTGCCAGCAGCCCCGGGACAGGGGGAGGCGGGGAGCTGTTTTTT
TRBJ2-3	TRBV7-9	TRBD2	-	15	CASSPAGVSTDTQYF	TGTGCCAGCAGCCCAGCGGGGGTTTCCACAGATACGCAGTATTTT
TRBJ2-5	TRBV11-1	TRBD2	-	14	CASSLTGLRETQYF	TGTGCCAGCAGCTTGACGGGACTAAGGGAAACTCAGTACTTC
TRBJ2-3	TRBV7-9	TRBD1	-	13	CASSGTGVNTQYF	TGTGCCAGCAGCGGGACAGGGGTAAATACGCAGTATTTT
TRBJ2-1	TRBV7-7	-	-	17	CASSLSVVAVSYNEQFF	TGTGCCAGCAGCTTATCAGTAGTAGCGGTTTCTTACAATGAGCAGTTCTTC
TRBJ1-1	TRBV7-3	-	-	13	CASSPQGFTEAFF	TGTGCCAGCAGCCCGCAGGGGTTTACTGAAGCTTTCTTT
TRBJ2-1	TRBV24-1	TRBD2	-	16	CATSGSSGFSYNEQFF	TGTGCCACCAGTGGTAGTAGCGGGTTCTCCTACAATGAGCAGTTCTTC
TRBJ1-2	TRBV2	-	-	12	CASNNRDYGYTF	TGTGCCAGCAATAACAGGGACTATGGCTACACCTTC
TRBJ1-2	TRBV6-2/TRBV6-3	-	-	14	CASSTTGTTYGYTF	TGTGCCAGCAGTACTACCGGGACAACATATGGCTACACCTTC
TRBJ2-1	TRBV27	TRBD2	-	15	CASHRMGLATDEQFF	TGTGCCAGCCACCGGATGGGACTAGCGACGGATGAGCAGTTCTTC